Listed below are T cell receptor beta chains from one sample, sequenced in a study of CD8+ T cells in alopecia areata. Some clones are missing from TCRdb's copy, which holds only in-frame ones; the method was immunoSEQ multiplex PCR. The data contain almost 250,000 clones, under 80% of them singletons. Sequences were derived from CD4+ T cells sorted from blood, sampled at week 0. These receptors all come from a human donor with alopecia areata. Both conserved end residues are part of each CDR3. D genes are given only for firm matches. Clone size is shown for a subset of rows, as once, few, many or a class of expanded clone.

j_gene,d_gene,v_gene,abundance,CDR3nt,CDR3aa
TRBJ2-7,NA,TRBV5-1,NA,TGCGCCAGCAGCCCCGGGCCCCGTGGGGAGCAGTACTTC,CASSPGPRGEQYF
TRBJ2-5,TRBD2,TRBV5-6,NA,TGTGCCAGCAGCTTGGCGCTAGCGGGGGGCCAGACCCAGTACTTC,CASSLALAGGQTQYF
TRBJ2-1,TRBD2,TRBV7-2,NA,TGTGCCAGCAGCAGAACGGGGGGTACCTACAATGAGCAGTTCTTC,CASSRTGGTYNEQFF
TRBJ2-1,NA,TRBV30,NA,TGTGCCTGGAGCTTCTCGTCCGGGTACAATGAGCAGTTCTTC,CAWSFSSGYNEQFF
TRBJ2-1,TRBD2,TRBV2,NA,TGTGCCAGCAGTGGGCTAGCGGGGGCTCCTTACAATGAGCAGTTCTTC,CASSGLAGAPYNEQFF
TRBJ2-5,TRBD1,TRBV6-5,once,TGTGCCAGCAGTTACTCCGGGACAGGGCAAGAGACCCAGTACTTC,CASSYSGTGQETQYF
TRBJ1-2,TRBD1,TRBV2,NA,TGTGCCAGCAGTGATACAGGGGGCTCTGGCTACACCTTC,CASSDTGGSGYTF
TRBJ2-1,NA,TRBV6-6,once,TGTGCCAGCGCCCTCGAGGCTCAGCAGTTCTTC,CASALEAQQFF
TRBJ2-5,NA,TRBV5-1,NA,TGCGCCAGCAGCCTGGACCCACAACAGCCAGAGACCCAGTACTTC,CASSLDPQQPETQYF
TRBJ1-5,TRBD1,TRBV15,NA,TGTGCCACCAGCAGAGATACGGACAGGGGCGGTCAGCCCCAGCATTTT,CATSRDTDRGGQPQHF
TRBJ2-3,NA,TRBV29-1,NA,TGCAGCGCCTCAGGGGTAGATACGCAGTATTTT,CSASGVDTQYF
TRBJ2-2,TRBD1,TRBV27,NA,TGTGCCAGCAGATGGGACAGGGAGGGTACCGGGGAGCTGTTTTTT,CASRWDREGTGELFF
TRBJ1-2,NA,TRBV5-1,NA,TGCGCCAGCAGCGGATCGGCCCTGAACTATGGCTACACCTTC,CASSGSALNYGYTF
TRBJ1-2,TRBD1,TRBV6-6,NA,TGTGCCAGCAGTTCCGGGACAGGGGTATTCTATGGCTACACCTTC,CASSSGTGVFYGYTF
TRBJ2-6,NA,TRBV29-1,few,TGCAGCGTTGATAAGGGATCCGGGGCCAACGTCCTGACTTTC,CSVDKGSGANVLTF
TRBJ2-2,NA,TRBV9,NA,TGTGCCAGCAGCGTAGGTAGCACTAACACCGGGGAGCTGTTTTTT,CASSVGSTNTGELFF
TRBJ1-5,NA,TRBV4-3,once,TGCGCCAGCAGCCAAGTTAGGACAGTTAGCAATCAGCCCCAGCATTTT,CASSQVRTVSNQPQHF
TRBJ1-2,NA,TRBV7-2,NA,TGTGCCAGCAGCTTAGCGGGTGGACGGAGAACCTTTAACTATGGCTACACCTTC,CASSLAGGRRTFNYGYTF
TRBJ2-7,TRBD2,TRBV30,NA,TGTGCCTGGACTAGCGGGGTCCACGAGCAGTACTTC,CAWTSGVHEQYF
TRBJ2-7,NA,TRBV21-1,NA,TGTGCCAGCAGCTGGGACACCTACGAGCAGTACTTC,CASSWDTYEQYF
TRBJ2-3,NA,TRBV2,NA,TGTGCCAGCAGTGACGGCCGGGGGTCCACAGATACGCAGTATTTT,CASSDGRGSTDTQYF
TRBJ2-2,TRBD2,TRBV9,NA,TGTGCCAGCAGCCCCTCCCTCGGGGGGGGCCTAACGACCGGGGAGCTGTTTTTT,CASSPSLGGGLTTGELFF
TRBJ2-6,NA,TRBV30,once,TGTGCCTGGAGTCCCGGGTCCGGGGCCAACGTCCTGACTTTC,CAWSPGSGANVLTF
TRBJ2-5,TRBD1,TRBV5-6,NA,TGTGCCAGCAGCTCCCCGGGACAGTCTTTCTCAAAGTACTTC,CASSSPGQSFSKYF
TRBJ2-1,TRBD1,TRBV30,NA,TGTGCCTGGAAGGACAGGGGGTCCTACAATGAGCAGTTCTTC,CAWKDRGSYNEQFF
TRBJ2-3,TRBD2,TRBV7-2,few,TGTGCCAGCAGCTTATCCACGGGGGGGTATACGCAGTATTTT,CASSLSTGGYTQYF
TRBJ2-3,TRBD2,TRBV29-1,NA,TGCAGCGTCGCCCAAACACCACTAGCGGGGGGCCTGGCAGCAGATACGCAGTATTTT,CSVAQTPLAGGLAADTQYF
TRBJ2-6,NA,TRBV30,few,TGTGCCTGGAGCTCTGGGGCCAACGTCCTGACTTTC,CAWSSGANVLTF
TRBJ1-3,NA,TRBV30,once,TGTGCCTGGAGTGGGTACTCTGGAAACACCATATATTTT,CAWSGYSGNTIYF
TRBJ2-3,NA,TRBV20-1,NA,TGCAGTGCAGACTGGGGAGATACGCAGTATTTT,CSADWGDTQYF
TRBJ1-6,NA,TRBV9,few,TGTGCCAGCAGTGAAAGGGGGAATAATTCACCCCTCCACTTT,CASSERGNNSPLHF
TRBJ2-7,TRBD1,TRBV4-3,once,TGCGCCAGCAGTTCGGGACAGGGAGACGAGCAGTACTTC,CASSSGQGDEQYF
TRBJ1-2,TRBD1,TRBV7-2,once,TGTGCCAGCAGCTCAAGGACAGGGAGCTATGGCTACACCTTC,CASSSRTGSYGYTF
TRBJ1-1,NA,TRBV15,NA,TGTGCCACCAGCAGAGAGCTGGGGCTGAACACTGAAGCTTTCTTT,CATSRELGLNTEAFF
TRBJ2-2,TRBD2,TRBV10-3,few,TGTGCCATCAGTGACCCTAGCGGGGGTATCGGGGAGCTGTTTTTT,CAISDPSGGIGELFF
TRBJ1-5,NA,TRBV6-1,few,TGTGCCAGCAGTGAATTTAGCAATCAGCCCCAGCATTTT,CASSEFSNQPQHF
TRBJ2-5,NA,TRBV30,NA,TGTGCCTGGAGACAGCAAGAGACCCAGTACTTC,CAWRQQETQYF
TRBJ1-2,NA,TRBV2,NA,TGTGCCAGCAGTGAACCAAATAACTATGGCTACACCTTC,CASSEPNNYGYTF
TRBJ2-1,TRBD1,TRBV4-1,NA,TGCGCCAGCAGCCAAGATCGAGGACAGGGGGCCATGGGGCAGTTCTTC,CASSQDRGQGAMGQFF
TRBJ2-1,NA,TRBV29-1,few,TGCAGCGTTGGGGGGCAGGGTTGGAAGGTCCACAATGAGCAGTTCTTC,CSVGGQGWKVHNEQFF
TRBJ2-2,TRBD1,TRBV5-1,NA,TGCGCCAGCAGTACCGGGACAGAGAACACCGGGGAGCTGTTTTTT,CASSTGTENTGELFF
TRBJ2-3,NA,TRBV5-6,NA,TGTGCCAGCAGCCTCACACTAGTTTCAGATACGCAGTATTTT,CASSLTLVSDTQYF
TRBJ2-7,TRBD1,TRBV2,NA,TGTGCCAGCAGTGAAGGCTTTGCCAGGGGGCCCTCCTACGAGCAGTACTTC,CASSEGFARGPSYEQYF
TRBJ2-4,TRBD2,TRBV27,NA,TGTGCCAGCAGGGAACTAGCGGGGGACCCTATAGCCAAAAACATTCAGTACTTC,CASRELAGDPIAKNIQYF
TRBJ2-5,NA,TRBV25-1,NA,TGTGCCAGCAGTAACCCCCTCCGGGGTGAGGTCCAGTACTTC,CASSNPLRGEVQYF
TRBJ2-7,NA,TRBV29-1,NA,TGCAGCGCGGGGCGCAGGCTAACCTACGAGCAGTACTTC,CSAGRRLTYEQYF
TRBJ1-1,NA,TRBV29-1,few,TGCAGCGTGTTTCGGGAGAACACTGAAGCTTTCTTT,CSVFRENTEAFF